This T cell receptor beta chain was identified in a study of brain T cells in children with intractable seizures. Deletions cut 4 bases from V and 4 bases from J, with 17 bases between. The CDR3 sequence is 15 residues long. Germline V gene sequence: CDR1 SQVTM, CDR2 ANQGSEA. Here immunoSEQ multiplex PCR was the method, and the copy in TCRdb shows in-frame clones only, minus some. The sample records about 41,000 clones, approximately 92% being singletons. Only cases whose brain tissue showed the highest T cell transcript signatures were sequenced. The TCR comes from a girl aged 2 to 9 with tuberous sclerosis and intractable seizures. This specimen was peripheral blood, taken at surgery. The rearrangement joins TRBV29-1 to TRBJ2-1; D tentatively fits TRBD1 or TRBD2 (6 bases each). The chain's CDR3 is CSVGPEGGRYNEQFF. The CDR3 DNA is TGCAGCGTTGGGCCTGAGGGGGGAAGGTACAATGAGCAGTTCTTC.